This T cell receptor (beta chain) is from a study of blood T cells in healthy people across ages. Trimming removed 3 bases from V and 4 bases from J, with 13 bases in between. The CDR3 consists of 15 residues. Germline V lookup: CDR1 MGHRA, CDR2 YSYEKL. With a J-beta primer mix and a sample-barcoded 5' primer, a second PCR ran 7 to 11 cycles. With 12 random nucleotides, a template-switch adaptor tagged each individual cDNA molecule. MiXCR, applied by TCRdb to the 5' RACE reads, yields one record per CDR3 protein. The sample includes some 860,000 distinct CDR3 sequences, more than 55% of them seen just once. Every sample had a minimum of 6.5 million PBMCs isolated. Study outcomes and limitations: TCR beta diversity, measured per million T cells, fell in a roughly linear way with age. Diversity figures derived from one million T cells were judged to underestimate the true value.

In the case of this clonotype: Its cognate antigen is unknown.

The rearrangement links TRBV4-1 to TRBJ1-5, with no clear D. The sequencing sample was made of blood. The sequence came from a man between 40 and 49 years old in good health. CDR3 coding DNA: TGCGCCAGCAGCCAGGATAGACGGACGAATCAGCCCCAGCATTTT. It codes for CASSQDRRTNQPQHF.